The clone carrying this T cell receptor (beta chain) was seen a single time. With V trimmed by 5 bases and J by 0 bases, 6 bases remained unmatched. The germline CDR1 and CDR2 sequences are SGHAT and FQNNGV. The CDR3 has 15 residues. The sample belongs to a study of blood T cell repertoires in COVID-19. Across the whole study: The United States, Italy and Spain supplied acute and convalescent COVID-19 samples. PBMCs, B-cell-depleted T cells, or T cells provided the cDNA or gDNA that made up the material.

In the original workflow: Reference gene primer amplification gave nucleated cell count estimates. Only in-frame clones appear in the TCRdb table, and some are missing; sequencing was by immunoSEQ multiplex PCR. V, J and clone size derive from that table, while D and trimming were established from the DNA sequence. Of approximately 45,000 clones in the sample, about 86% were seen once. This TCR derives from an elderly woman with acute or convalescent COVID-19. The chain joins TRBV11-2 to TRBJ1-1; 7 bases fit TRBD1. The sample comprised peripheral blood. CDR3: CASSLGQAMNTEAFF. The CDR3 DNA is TGTGCCAGCAGCCTAGGACAGGCTATGAACACTGAAGCTTTCTTT.